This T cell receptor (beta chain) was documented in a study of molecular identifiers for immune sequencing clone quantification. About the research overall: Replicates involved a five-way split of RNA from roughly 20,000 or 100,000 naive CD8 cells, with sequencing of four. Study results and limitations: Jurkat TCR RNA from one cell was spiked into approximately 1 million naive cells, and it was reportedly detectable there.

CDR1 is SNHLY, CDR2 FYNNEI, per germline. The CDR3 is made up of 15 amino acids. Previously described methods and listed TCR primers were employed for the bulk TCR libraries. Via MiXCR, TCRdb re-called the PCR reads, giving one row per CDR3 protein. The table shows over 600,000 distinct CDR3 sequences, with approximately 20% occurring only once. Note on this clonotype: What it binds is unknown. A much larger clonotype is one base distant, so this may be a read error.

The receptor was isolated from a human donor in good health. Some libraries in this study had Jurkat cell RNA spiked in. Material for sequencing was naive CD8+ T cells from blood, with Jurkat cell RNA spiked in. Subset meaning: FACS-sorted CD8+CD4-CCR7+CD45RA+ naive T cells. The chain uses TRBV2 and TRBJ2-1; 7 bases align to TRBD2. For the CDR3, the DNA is TGTGCCAGCAGTCTAGCGGCCAGGGCCTACAATAAGCAGTTCTTC. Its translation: CASSLAARAYNKQFF.